This is a list of T cell receptor beta chains from one sample in a study of Ad26.COV2.S vaccination and SARS-CoV-2 variants. Generated by immunoSEQ multiplex PCR, the TCRdb table keeps only in-frame clones and is missing some. The profile shows 300,000 to 400,000 clones, around 83% of them singletons. Sequencing was performed on peripheral blood, taken in a trial of Ad26.COV2.S vaccine versus placebo. Receptors originate from a person between 18 and 65 years old who received the Ad26.COV2.S COVID-19 vaccine or a placebo. The CDR3 runs from the conserved cysteine through the conserved F or W. A D gene is named only where the DNA matches it firmly. Size tells how often a clone was seen (once, few, many) or the class of an expanded clone, and some rows leave it out.

TRBD1 TRBJ2-7 once TRBV6-6 CASSLTTRKRDRALLLSYEQYF TGTGCCAGCAGTCTAACCACTAGGAAACGGGACAGGGCTTTACTCCTCTCCTACGAGCAGTACTTC
TRBD2 TRBJ2-1 . TRBV12-5 CASGFTRLAGSEQFF TGTGCTAGTGGTTTCACTCGACTAGCGGGGAGTGAGCAGTTCTTC
. TRBJ2-5 . TRBV3-1/TRBV3-2 CASSLLKETQYF TGTGCCAGCAGCCTCCTAAAAGAGACCCAGTACTTC
. TRBJ2-5 . TRBV5-6 CASSPWGGVQETQYF TGTGCCAGCAGCCCCTGGGGTGGGGTCCAAGAGACCCAGTACTTC
TRBD1 TRBJ1-2 . TRBV2 CASSWETGGGYTF TGTGCCAGCAGTTGGGAGACAGGGGGTGGCTACACCTTC
. TRBJ1-4 . TRBV15 CATSTSGEKLFF TGTGCCACCAGCACCTCCGGCGAAAAACTGTTTTTT
TRBD1 TRBJ1-1 . TRBV7-6 CASSRNPGQGTEAFF TGTGCCAGCAGCCGCAATCCCGGACAGGGGACCGAAGCTTTCTTT
TRBD1 TRBJ1-1 . TRBV18 CASSPHVGTGGAITEAFF TGTGCCAGCTCACCACATGTGGGGACAGGGGGCGCGATTACTGAAGCTTTCTTT
. TRBJ2-7 many TRBV6-5 CASKGFSYEQYF TGTGCCAGCAAGGGGTTCTCCTACGAGCAGTACTTC
. TRBJ2-2 once TRBV4-2 CASFPGGSNTGELFF TGTGCCAGCTTCCCGGGGGGCTCGAACACCGGGGAGCTGTTTTTT
TRBD1 TRBJ2-2 . TRBV7-3 CASSNQGAHLAGELFF TGTGCCAGCAGCAATCAGGGGGCGCATTTGGCCGGGGAGCTGTTTTTT
TRBD1 TRBJ2-5 . TRBV15 CATSRADRGETQYF TGTGCCACCAGCAGAGCCGACAGGGGAGAGACCCAGTACTTC
. TRBJ2-5 . TRBV5-6 CASSLFNQETQYF TGTGCCAGCAGCTTATTTAACCAAGAGACCCAGTACTTC
. TRBJ1-1 . TRBV7-9 CASSRGGTEAFF TGTGCCAGCAGCCGCGGGGGGACTGAAGCTTTCTTT
. TRBJ1-1 once TRBV6-5 CASRGQAGNTEAFF TGTGCCAGCAGGGGGCAGGCCGGGAACACTGAAGCTTTCTTT
TRBD1 TRBJ1-6 . TRBV7-9 CASSKRDRNSPLHF TGTGCCAGCAGCAAAAGGGACAGAAATTCACCCCTCCACTTT
. TRBJ1-1 . TRBV4-3 CASSQAVFAGKEEAFF TGCGCCAGCAGCCAAGCGGTCTTCGCGGGGAAAGAGGAAGCTTTCTTT
. TRBJ2-1 . TRBV7-9 CASSIWRMGTKNEQFF TGTGCCAGCAGCATCTGGAGGATGGGGACAAAAAATGAGCAGTTCTTC
. TRBJ1-1 . TRBV2 CASSEGGGYKNTEAFF TGTGCCAGCAGCGAAGGAGGCGGATATAAGAACACTGAAGCTTTCTTT